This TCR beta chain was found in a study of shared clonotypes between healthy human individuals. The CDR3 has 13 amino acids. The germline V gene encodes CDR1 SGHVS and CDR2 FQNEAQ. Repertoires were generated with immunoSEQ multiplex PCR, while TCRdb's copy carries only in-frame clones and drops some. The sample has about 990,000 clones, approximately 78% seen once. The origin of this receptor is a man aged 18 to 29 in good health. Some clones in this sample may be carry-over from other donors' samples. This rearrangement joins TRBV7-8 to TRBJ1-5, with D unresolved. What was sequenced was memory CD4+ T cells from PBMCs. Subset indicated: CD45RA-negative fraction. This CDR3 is CVQPGDSNQPQHF. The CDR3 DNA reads TGTGTTCAACCGGGTGATAGCAATCAGCCCCAGCATTTT.